This T cell receptor (beta chain) derives from a study of CD8 T cells in ankylosing spondylitis. Whole-study findings and limits: Ankylosing spondylitis blood seemed to carry a telltale TCR beta motif made of several highly homologous variants. Matched ankylosing spondylitis synovial fluid reportedly contained a significantly enriched population of disease-linked clones.

A word on this clonotype: As yet, its antigen is unknown.

Scientists made TCR beta libraries using quantitative 5'-RACE with molecular barcodes. MiXCR, run by TCRdb on the 5' RACE reads, gives a single entry per CDR3 protein. The sample has 100,000 to 150,000 distinct CDR3 sequences, around 9.3% seen once. Germline V gene data show CDR1 as SGHRS and CDR2 as YFSETQ. The CDR3 has 15 amino acids. After removal of 6 bases from V and 1 base from J, the junction contained 8 bases not matched to a gene. The rearrangement joins TRBV5-1 to TRBJ2-5; the match to TRBD1 covers 8 bases. This TCR came from a male donor with ankylosing spondylitis or in good health (not recorded which). The sequenced sample was blood, either unsorted or a sorted T cell fraction (not recorded which). The CDR3 bases are TGCGCCAGCACCTTTCGTGGACAGGGCCAAGAGACCCAGTACTTC. Translated, it gives CASTFRGQGQETQYF.